The entry below describes one TCR beta chain. In the PCR, 60 Vbeta and 13 Jbeta primers were used. TCRdb's copy holds only in-frame clones and misses some; the assay was immunoSEQ multiplex PCR. The sample lists fewer than 110,000 clones; 60% to 75% were seen once. V shed 5 bases, J shed 1 base, and the junction held 5 bases outside the gene matches. CDR1 and CDR2 (germline): SEHNR, FQNEAQ (reference sequence). The CDR3 has 15 amino acids. This sample stems from a study of cytomegalovirus exposure and HLA in healthy donors. Sequenced material: PBMCs. The origin of this receptor is a man between 25 and 39 years old in good health and CMV-seronegative. This rearrangement joins TRBV7-9 to TRBJ2-4, with TRBD2 matching 7 bases. The CDR3 region has the DNA TGTGCCAGCAGCCCAGCCGGGGGGGCCAAAAACATTCAGTACTTC. Translated: CASSPAGGAKNIQYF. The full variable domain, in which reference TRBV7-9 and TRBJ2-4 provide the parts outside the CDR3, is DTGVSQNPRHKITKRGQNVTFRCDPISEHNRLYWYRQTLGQGPEFLTYFQNEAQLEKSRLLSDRFSAERPKGSFSTLEIQRTEQGDSAMYLCASSPAGGAKNIQYFGAGTRLSVL.